This passage covers 21 T cell receptor beta chains from one sample sequenced in a study of cytomegalovirus exposure and HLA in healthy donors. Generated by immunoSEQ multiplex PCR, the TCRdb table keeps only in-frame clones and is missing some. Counted here are more than 300,000 clones, roughly 88% occurring once; the ten biggest clones make up 0.84%. The material sequenced was PBMCs. The receptors were sampled from a young woman in good health and CMV-seronegative.

This sequence joins TRBV4-2 and TRBJ2-2; the match to TRBD2 covers 8 bases. The ends lost 6 bases at V and 6 bases at J; junction bases unmatched: 12. Germline V gives CDR1 LGHNA, CDR2 YNFKEQ. CDR3 length: 16 amino acids. The CDR3 bases are TGTGCCAGCAGGAATATGGCGGGAGGTTACGCCGGGGAGCTGTTTTTT. It specifies CASRNMAGGYAGELFF.

This chain links TRBV2 with TRBJ2-1, with D possibly TRBD1 on 5 matching bases. V gave up 7 bases and J gave up 0 bases, with 13 bases separating them. The CDR3 has 15 residues. Germline CDR1 and CDR2: SNHLY and FYNNEI. The CDR3 here is CASKGATSSYNEQFF. As DNA, the CDR3 is TGTGCCAGCAAAGGGGCCACGAGCTCCTACAATGAGCAGTTCTTC.

The chain links TRBV28 to TRBJ2-7, with 7 positions matching TRBD1. The CDR3 sequence is 15 residues long. Per germline, CDR1 MDHEN and CDR2 SYDVKM. V shed 6 bases and J 0 bases; nucleotides not matched to a gene: 8. CDR3 loop: CASRPNDRASYEQYF. In DNA form, the CDR3 reads TGTGCCAGCAGACCTAATGACAGGGCCTCCTACGAGCAGTACTTC.

This chain uses TRBV11-2 with TRBJ2-7; 7 nucleotides match TRBD1. Losses at the gene ends were 6 bases for V and 0 bases for J; bases not matched to a gene: 14. This CDR3 is built from 17 residues. CDR1 is SGHAT, CDR2 FQNNGV, per germline. The CDR3 sequence is CASSSRQGGSHSYEQYF. The DNA for the CDR3 is TGTGCCAGCAGTTCCAGACAAGGGGGCAGTCACTCCTACGAGCAGTACTTC.

The chain couples TRBV27 to TRBJ2-7; D is perhaps TRBD1 (5 bases). Germline CDR1 reads MNHEY; CDR2 reads SMNVEV (reference sequence). Trimming cost V 5 bases and J 2 bases, with 10 bases left between them. The CDR3 is made up of 13 amino acids. The CDR3, as DNA: TGTGCCAGCAGTGTCAGACAGCCCTACGAGCAGTACTTC. It encodes CASSVRQPYEQYF.

The chain carries TRBV7-8 and TRBJ2-1; 7 bases match TRBD2. Germline values: CDR1 SGHVS, CDR2 FQNEAQ. This CDR3 is 16 amino acids long. The V segment lost 5 bases and the J segment 9 bases; nucleotides outside the gene matches: 16. The CDR3 sequence: CASSANRLASITEQFF. Written as DNA, the CDR3 is TGTGCCAGCAGCGCCAACCGACTAGCATCAATAACTGAGCAGTTCTTC.

The gene calls are TRBV29-1 and TRBJ2-7, with 7 bases lining up with TRBD2. Trimming removed 4 bases from V and 2 bases from J; junction bases left unmatched: 8. The germline V gene has CDR1 SQVTM and CDR2 ANQGSEA. The CDR3 runs to 14 residues. The CDR3 reads CSVVGRESTYEQYF. In DNA form, the CDR3 reads TGCAGCGTTGTTGGGCGGGAGTCAACCTACGAGCAGTACTTC.

The chain uses TRBV7-9 and TRBJ1-1, with D tentatively TRBD1 (5 bases). Germline CDR1 and CDR2: SEHNR and FQNEAQ (reference sequence). V was pared by 1 base and J by 0 bases, with 15 bases between. The CDR3 consists of 17 residues. The CDR3: CASSLVTTTGLNTEAFF. CDR3 in DNA: TGTGCCAGCAGCTTAGTAACGACAACAGGACTGAACACTGAAGCTTTCTTT.

This clone was counted a few times. The rearrangement uses TRBV5-1 and TRBJ1-1; D not resolved. Germline V gene lookup returns CDR1 SGHRS and CDR2 YFSETQ. V lost 1 base to trimming and J lost 1 base, with 8 bases between them. CDR3 size: 14 residues. The CDR3 sequence: CASSLPEGNTEAFF. The CDR3 DNA sequence: TGCGCCAGCAGCTTGCCGGAGGGGAACACTGAAGCTTTCTTT.

This clone was recorded once. The rearrangement joins TRBV7-8 to TRBJ2-7; 7 positions agree with TRBD1. The CDR3 covers 14 residues. Germline CDR1 SGHVS, CDR2 FQNEAQ. After removal of 5 bases from V and 2 bases from J, the junction contained 6 bases not matched to a gene. CDR3 nucleotides: TGTGCCAGCAGCCGTCGACAGGGTACCTACGAGCAGTACTTC. It encodes CASSRRQGTYEQYF.

This sequence joins TRBV7-9 and TRBJ1-2; D may be TRBD1 (5 bases). The length of the CDR3 is 15 residues. The V gene lost 6 bases and the J gene lost 5 bases, with 19 bases spanning the gap. Per germline, CDR1 SEHNR and CDR2 FQNEAQ (reference sequence). CDR3 region: CASRSARSGEYGYTF. The CDR3 region has the DNA TGTGCCAGCAGGTCAGCCAGGTCGGGGGAATATGGCTACACCTTC.

V and J are TRBV5-1 and TRBJ2-3, with D possibly being TRBD2 (5 bases). Germline V gene lookup returns CDR1 SGHRS and CDR2 YFSETQ. The length of the CDR3 is 17 residues. Trimming cost V 0 bases and J 6 bases, with 20 bases left between them. CDR3 nucleotides: TGCGCCAGCAGCTTGGCCGGGGTAGTCCTCTCGGTTGATACGCAGTATTTT. Its translation is CASSLAGVVLSVDTQYF.

The chain couples TRBV6-5 to TRBJ1-2; D gene ambiguous. Germline lookup yields CDR1 MNHEY and CDR2 SVGAGI. The CDR3 is 15 residues long. Trimming removed 3 bases at V and 0 bases at J, with 11 bases between. The CDR3 DNA reads as TGTGCCAGCAGTTATCTGAAGCTTTCTAACTATGGCTACACCTTC. Its protein is CASSYLKLSNYGYTF.

The CDR3, as DNA: TGTGCCAGCAGTAACCCGGGACAGGGTACTGAAAAACTGTTTTTT. The encoded protein is CASSNPGQGTEKLFF. The V call is TRBV6-5, the J call TRBJ1-4; TRBD1 agrees at 9 bases. The trim removed 5 bases at V and 7 bases at J, leaving 8 bases unmatched. Germline-derived CDR1 and CDR2 are MNHEY and SVGAGI. The CDR3 is made up of 15 amino acids.

This rearrangement joins TRBV10-3 to TRBJ1-2; TRBD1 agrees at 7 bases. J lost 3 bases, V lost 0 bases, and 4 bases had no gene match. The CDR3 spans 15 residues. The V gene's germline CDR1 is ENHRY and CDR2 SYGVKD. The CDR3 bases are TGTGCCATCAGTGAGTCAATGGGACAGTACTATGGCTACACCTTC. It encodes CAISESMGQYYGYTF.

This clone is a singleton in its sample. This rearrangement joins TRBV6-6 to TRBJ1-5; D is ambiguous. Germline values: CDR1 MNHNY, CDR2 SVGAGI (reference sequence). V dropped 8 bases and J dropped 9 bases, with 11 bases sitting between them. The CDR3 totals 11 residues. CDR3 DNA sequence: TGTGCCAGCGCCCAGGCGGGGCCCCAGCATTTT. Its protein product is CASAQAGPQHF.

The chain recombines TRBV5-4 with TRBJ2-7; 8 positions agree with TRBD1. With 3 bases clipped from V and 3 bases from J, the junction kept 5 bases outside the gene matches. This CDR3 contains 14 residues. Germline V lookup: CDR1 SGHNT, CDR2 YYREEE (reference sequence). This CDR3 is CASSSGQANYEQYF. Written as DNA, the CDR3 is TGTGCCAGCAGCTCGGGACAGGCCAACTACGAGCAGTACTTC.

This chain joins TRBV10-3 and TRBJ2-1, with 7 bases fitting TRBD2. The CDR3 has 15 amino acids. The germline V gene encodes CDR1 ENHRY and CDR2 SYGVKD. V was pared by 10 bases and J by 9 bases, with 18 bases of the junction left unmatched. CDR3 in DNA: TGTGCCACCCAACTCCTTAAGAGGGAGGGTAGTGAGCAGTTCTTC. This encodes CATQLLKREGSEQFF.

This chain joins TRBV11-2 and TRBJ2-1, with D possibly matching TRBD1 (6 bases). The length of the CDR3 is 13 residues. Trimming pared 0 bases from V and 7 bases from J, leaving 7 bases between. Germline V CDR1 and CDR2: SGHAT, FQNNGV. The CDR3 is CASSLDTGNEQFF. The CDR3 coding sequence is TGTGCCAGCAGCTTAGATACAGGGAATGAGCAGTTCTTC.

The V gene is TRBV12-5, the J gene TRBJ2-6; D gene ambiguous. The CDR3 has 12 residues. Germline lookup yields CDR1 LGHNT and CDR2 FRNRAP. Trimming took off 6 bases at V and 4 bases at J, with 4 bases between the two ends. This CDR3 is CASGLGANVLTF. CDR3 DNA sequence: TGTGCTAGTGGGTTAGGGGCCAACGTCCTGACTTTC.

The chain uses TRBV7-2 and TRBJ1-1, with a tentative D call TRBD1 (6 bases). Germline CDR1 is SGHTA and CDR2 is FQGNSA. Trimming took 4 bases from V and 5 from J, leaving 8 bases between them. The CDR3 covers 12 residues. The CDR3 region has the DNA TGTGCCAGCAGCTCAGGGACAACTGAAGCTTTCTTT. This sequence encodes CASSSGTTEAFF.